These 5 T cell receptor beta chains were sequenced from one sample in a study of T-cell reconstitution after alpha-beta-depleted transplantation in children. TCRbeta library construction was performed incorporating unique molecular identifiers. MiXCR was run by TCRdb on the PCR reads, yielding one entry per CDR3 protein. The profile covers about 130,000 distinct CDR3 sequences, with roughly 10% appearing a single time and less than 25% taken by the ten largest. The input for sequencing was PBMCs, mostly from graft donor cells, taken 180 days after TCRalphabeta/CD19-depleted stem cell transplant. These receptors were taken from a girl under three years old who had a stem cell transplant for combined immunodeficiency, so the T cells may come from the graft donor.

This clonotype has at least ten counts. CDR3 coding DNA: TGTGCCAGCAGCGTAGGTGTTAGCGCCAGGGAGACCCAGTACTTC. Translating it yields CASSVGVSARETQYF. V gene TRBV9 combines with J gene TRBJ2-5; weak D call: TRBD2 (5 bases). The V end was cut by 0 bases, the J end by 5 bases, with 14 bases between. CDR1 is SGDLS and CDR2 is YYNGEE in the germline V gene. The CDR3 totals 15 residues.

This clonotype was detected ten times or more. The rearrangement links TRBV6-2 or TRBV6-3 to TRBJ2-3; 8 bases are a match to TRBD2. Germline V gene sequence: CDR1 MNHEY, CDR2 SVGEGT. V was pared by 6 bases and J by 2 bases, with 7 bases of the junction left unmatched. The CDR3 consists of 15 residues. DNA of the CDR3: TGTGCCAGCAGGAAAGCGGGAGTCTTCACAGATACGCAGTATTTT. It is translated as CASRKAGVFTDTQYF.

The J gene is TRBJ2-7, the V gene TRBV20-1; D is perhaps TRBD1 (5 bases). The germline CDR1 and CDR2 sequences are DFQATT and SNEGSKA (reference sequence). The CDR3 contains 13 residues. Trimming stripped 5 bases from V and 6 bases from J, with 17 bases between. This CDR3 reads CSAGASDDGEQYF. In nucleotides, the CDR3 is TGCAGTGCTGGGGCTAGTGACGATGGCGAGCAGTACTTC.

The chain is built from TRBV5-1 and TRBJ2-7; 11 positions agree with TRBD1. Germline V gives CDR1 SGHRS, CDR2 YFSETQ. The V gene end was trimmed by 7 bases and the J gene end by 2 bases; junction bases not matched to a gene: 5. CDR3 length: 14 residues. The CDR3 nucleotides read TGCGCCAGCCAGGGACAGGGGGTCACCTACGAGCAGTACTTC. It specifies CASQGQGVTYEQYF.

The chain carries TRBV5-1 and TRBJ2-3; D is possibly TRBD1 (6 bases). The CDR3 loop spans 16 amino acids. Trimming shortened V by 4 bases and J by 0 bases, and 15 bases separated the two germline ends. The V gene's germline CDR1 is SGHRS and CDR2 YFSETQ. CDR3 coding DNA: TGCGCCAGCAGCCCGCCGGGACACCTTAGCACAGATACGCAGTATTTT. As protein: CASSPPGHLSTDTQYF.